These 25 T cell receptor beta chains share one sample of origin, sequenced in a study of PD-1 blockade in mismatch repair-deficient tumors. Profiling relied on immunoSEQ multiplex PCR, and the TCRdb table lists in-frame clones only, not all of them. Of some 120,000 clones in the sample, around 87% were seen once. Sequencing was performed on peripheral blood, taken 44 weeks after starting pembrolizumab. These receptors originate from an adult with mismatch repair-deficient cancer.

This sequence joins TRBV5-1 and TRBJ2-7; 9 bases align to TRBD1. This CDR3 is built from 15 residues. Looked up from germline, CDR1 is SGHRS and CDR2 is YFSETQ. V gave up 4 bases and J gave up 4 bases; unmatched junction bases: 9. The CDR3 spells CASSPGQGYWYEQYF. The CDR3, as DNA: TGCGCCAGCAGCCCCGGACAGGGGTACTGGTACGAGCAGTACTTC.

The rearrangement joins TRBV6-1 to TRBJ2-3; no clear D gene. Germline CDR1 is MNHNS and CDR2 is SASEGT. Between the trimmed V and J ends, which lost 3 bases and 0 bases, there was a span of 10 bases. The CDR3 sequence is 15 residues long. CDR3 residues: CASSESATSTDTQYF. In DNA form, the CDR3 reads TGTGCCAGCAGTGAGTCTGCCACTAGCACAGATACGCAGTATTTT.

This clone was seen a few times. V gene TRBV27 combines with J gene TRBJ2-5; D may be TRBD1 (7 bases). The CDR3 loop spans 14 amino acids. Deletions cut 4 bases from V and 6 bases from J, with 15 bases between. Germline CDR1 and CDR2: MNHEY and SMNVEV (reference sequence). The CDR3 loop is CASSYQGGDKTQYF. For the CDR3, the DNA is TGTGCCAGCAGTTACCAGGGGGGCGATAAGACCCAGTACTTC.

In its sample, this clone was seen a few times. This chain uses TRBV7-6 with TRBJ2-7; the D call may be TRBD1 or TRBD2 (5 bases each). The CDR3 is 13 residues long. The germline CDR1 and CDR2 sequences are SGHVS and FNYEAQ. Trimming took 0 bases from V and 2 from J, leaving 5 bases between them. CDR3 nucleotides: TGTGCCAGCAGCTTAGCGGGGGCCTACGAGCAGTACTTC. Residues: CASSLAGAYEQYF.

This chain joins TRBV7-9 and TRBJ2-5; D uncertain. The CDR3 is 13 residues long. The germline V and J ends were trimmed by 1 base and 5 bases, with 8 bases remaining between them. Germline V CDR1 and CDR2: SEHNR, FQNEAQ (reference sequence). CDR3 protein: CASSLEIQETQYF. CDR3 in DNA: TGTGCCAGCAGCTTAGAGATCCAGGAGACCCAGTACTTC.

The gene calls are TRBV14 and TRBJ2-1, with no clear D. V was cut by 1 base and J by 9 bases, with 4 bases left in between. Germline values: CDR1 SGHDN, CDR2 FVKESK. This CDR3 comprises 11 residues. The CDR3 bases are TGTGCCAGCAGCCAAGGTCTTGAGCAGTTCTTC. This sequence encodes CASSQGLEQFF.

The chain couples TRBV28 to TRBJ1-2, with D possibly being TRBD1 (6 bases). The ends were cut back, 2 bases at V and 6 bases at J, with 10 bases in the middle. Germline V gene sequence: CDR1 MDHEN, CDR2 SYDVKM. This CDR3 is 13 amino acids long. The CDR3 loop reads CASSLTGSDGYTF. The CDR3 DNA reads TGTGCCAGCAGTTTAACAGGGAGTGATGGCTACACCTTC.

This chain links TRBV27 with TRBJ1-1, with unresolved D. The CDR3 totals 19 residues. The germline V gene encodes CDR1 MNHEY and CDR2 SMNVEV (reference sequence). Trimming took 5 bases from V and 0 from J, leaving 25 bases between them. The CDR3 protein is CASSTQILPVGPMNTEAFF. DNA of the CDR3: TGTGCCAGCAGTACACAAATTCTGCCGGTAGGTCCCATGAACACTGAAGCTTTCTTT.

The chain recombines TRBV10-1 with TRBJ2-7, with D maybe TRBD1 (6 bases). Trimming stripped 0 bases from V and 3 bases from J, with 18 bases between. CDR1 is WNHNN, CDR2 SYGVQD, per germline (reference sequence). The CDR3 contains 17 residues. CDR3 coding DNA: TGCGCCAGCAGTGAGTCGTGGTGCTGGACAGCCAACTACGAGCAGTACTTC. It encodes CASSESWCWTANYEQYF.

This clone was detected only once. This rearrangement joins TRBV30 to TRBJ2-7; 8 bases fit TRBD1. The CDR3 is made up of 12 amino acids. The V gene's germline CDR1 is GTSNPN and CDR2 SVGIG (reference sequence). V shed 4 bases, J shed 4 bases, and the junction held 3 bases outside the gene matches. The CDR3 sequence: CAWTGGSYEQYF. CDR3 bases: TGTGCCTGGACAGGGGGCAGTTACGAGCAGTACTTC.

The CDR3: CASSQRDRRTDTQYF. CDR3 nucleotides: TGCGCCAGCAGCCAACGAGACAGGCGCACAGATACGCAGTATTTT. The chain couples TRBV4-1 to TRBJ2-3, with D possibly being TRBD1 (6 bases). The ends were cut back, 2 bases at V and 1 base at J, with 10 bases in the middle. Germline V gene sequence: CDR1 MGHRA, CDR2 YSYEKL. This CDR3 region has 15 residues.

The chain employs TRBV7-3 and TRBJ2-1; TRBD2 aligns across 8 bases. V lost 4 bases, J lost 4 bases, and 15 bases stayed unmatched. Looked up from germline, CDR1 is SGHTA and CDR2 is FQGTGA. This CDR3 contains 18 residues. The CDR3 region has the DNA TGTGCCAGCAGCTCACAAGGGGGAGCGGGAGACTTATACAATGAGCAGTTCTTC. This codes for CASSSQGGAGDLYNEQFF.

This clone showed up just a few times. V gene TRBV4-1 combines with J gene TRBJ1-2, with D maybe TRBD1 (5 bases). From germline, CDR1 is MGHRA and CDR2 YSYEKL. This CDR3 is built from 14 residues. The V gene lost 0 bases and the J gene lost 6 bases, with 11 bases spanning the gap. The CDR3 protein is CASSQDAGWDGYTF. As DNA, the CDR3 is TGCGCCAGCAGCCAAGATGCAGGGTGGGATGGCTACACCTTC.

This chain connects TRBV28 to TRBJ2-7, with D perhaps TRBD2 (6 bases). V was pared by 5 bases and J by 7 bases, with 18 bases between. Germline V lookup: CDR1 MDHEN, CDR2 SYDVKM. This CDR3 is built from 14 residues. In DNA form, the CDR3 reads TGTGCCAGCAGTCGGGACTCGGGGGTTTGGGAGCAGTACTTC. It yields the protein CASSRDSGVWEQYF.

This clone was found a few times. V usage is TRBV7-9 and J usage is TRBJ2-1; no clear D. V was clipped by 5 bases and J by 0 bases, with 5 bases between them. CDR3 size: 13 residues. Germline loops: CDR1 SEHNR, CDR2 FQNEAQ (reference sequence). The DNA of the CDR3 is TGTGCCAGCAGCCCATCCTCCTACAATGAGCAGTTCTTC. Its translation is CASSPSSYNEQFF.

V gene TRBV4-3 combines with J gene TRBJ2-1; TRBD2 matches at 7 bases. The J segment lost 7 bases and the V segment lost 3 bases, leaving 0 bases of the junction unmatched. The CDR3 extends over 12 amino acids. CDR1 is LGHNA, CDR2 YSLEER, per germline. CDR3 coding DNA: TGCGCCAGCAGCCAGGGGGGGAATGAGCAGTTCTTC. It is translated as CASSQGGNEQFF.

The CDR3 is CASSQETGGARFF. The CDR3 bases are TGCGCCAGCAGCCAAGAAACGGGTGGGGCACGGTTTTTT. The rearrangement joins TRBV4-3 to TRBJ1-4; D is perhaps TRBD1 (5 bases). The CDR3 consists of 13 residues. In germline, CDR1 is LGHNA, CDR2 YSLEER. Trimming took 0 bases from V and 16 from J, leaving 15 bases between them.

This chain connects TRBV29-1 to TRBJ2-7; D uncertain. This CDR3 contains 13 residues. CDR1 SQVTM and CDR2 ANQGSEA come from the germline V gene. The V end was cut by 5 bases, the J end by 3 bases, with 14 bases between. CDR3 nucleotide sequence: TGCAGCGTTATGTTGTTCACAAACTACGAGCAGTACTTC. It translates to CSVMLFTNYEQYF.

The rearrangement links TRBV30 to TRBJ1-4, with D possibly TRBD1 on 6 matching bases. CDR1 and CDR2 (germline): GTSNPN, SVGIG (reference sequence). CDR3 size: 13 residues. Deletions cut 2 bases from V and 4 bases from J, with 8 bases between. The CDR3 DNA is TGTGCCTGGAGTTGGACAGTTAATGAAAAACTGTTTTTT. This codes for CAWSWTVNEKLFF. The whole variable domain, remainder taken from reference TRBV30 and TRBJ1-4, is SQTIHQWPATLVQPVGSPLSLECTVEGTSNPNLYWYRQAAGRGLQLLFYSVGIGQISSEVPQNLSASRPQDRQFILSSKKLLLSDSGFYLCAWSWTVNEKLFFGSGTQLSVL.

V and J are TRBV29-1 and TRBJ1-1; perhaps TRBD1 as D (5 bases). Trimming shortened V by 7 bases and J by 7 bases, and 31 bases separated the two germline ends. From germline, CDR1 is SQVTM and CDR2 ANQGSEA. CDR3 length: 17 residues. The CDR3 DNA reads TGCAGCGCCCCTAGGGAAGGACACAGTTCCGTTTTCGGTGAAGCTTTCTTT. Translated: CSAPREGHSSVFGEAFF.

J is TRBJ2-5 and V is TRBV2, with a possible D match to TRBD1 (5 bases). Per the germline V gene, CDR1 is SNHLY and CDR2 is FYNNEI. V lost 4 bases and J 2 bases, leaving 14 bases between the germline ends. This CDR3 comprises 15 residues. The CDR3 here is CASSGGRQTQETQYF. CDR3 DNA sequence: TGTGCCAGCAGTGGGGGCAGACAAACACAAGAGACCCAGTACTTC.

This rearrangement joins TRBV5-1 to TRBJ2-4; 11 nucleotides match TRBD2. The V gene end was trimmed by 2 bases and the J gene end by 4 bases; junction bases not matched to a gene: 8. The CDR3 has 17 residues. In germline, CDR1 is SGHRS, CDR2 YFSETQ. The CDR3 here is CASSLAKTSGNKNIQYF. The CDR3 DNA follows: TGCGCCAGCAGCTTAGCTAAGACTAGCGGGAATAAAAACATTCAGTACTTC.

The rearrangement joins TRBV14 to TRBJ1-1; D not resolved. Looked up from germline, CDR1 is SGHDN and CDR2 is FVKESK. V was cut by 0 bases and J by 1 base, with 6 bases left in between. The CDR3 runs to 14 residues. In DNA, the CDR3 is TGTGCCAGCAGCCAAGATCTAACGAACACTGAAGCTTTCTTT. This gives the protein CASSQDLTNTEAFF.

CDR3 amino acids: CAISERNTDTQYF. The CDR3 DNA is TGTGCCATCAGTGAGCGGAACACAGATACGCAGTATTTT. This sequence joins TRBV10-3 and TRBJ2-3, with unresolved D. V lost 2 bases, J lost 2 bases, and 5 bases lay in between. This CDR3 is 13 amino acids long. Germline CDR1 is ENHRY and CDR2 is SYGVKD.

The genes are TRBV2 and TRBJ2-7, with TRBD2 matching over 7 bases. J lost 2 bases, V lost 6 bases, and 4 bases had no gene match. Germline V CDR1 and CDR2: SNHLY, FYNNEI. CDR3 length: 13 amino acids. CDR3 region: CASRKGLTYEQYF. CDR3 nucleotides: TGTGCCAGCAGGAAGGGACTAACCTACGAGCAGTACTTC. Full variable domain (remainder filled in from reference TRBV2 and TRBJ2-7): EPEVTQTPSHQVTQMGQEVILRCVPISNHLYFYWYRQILGQKVEFLVSFYNNEISEKSEIFDDQFSVERPDGSNFTLKIRSTKLEDSAMYFCASRKGLTYEQYFGPGTRLTVT.